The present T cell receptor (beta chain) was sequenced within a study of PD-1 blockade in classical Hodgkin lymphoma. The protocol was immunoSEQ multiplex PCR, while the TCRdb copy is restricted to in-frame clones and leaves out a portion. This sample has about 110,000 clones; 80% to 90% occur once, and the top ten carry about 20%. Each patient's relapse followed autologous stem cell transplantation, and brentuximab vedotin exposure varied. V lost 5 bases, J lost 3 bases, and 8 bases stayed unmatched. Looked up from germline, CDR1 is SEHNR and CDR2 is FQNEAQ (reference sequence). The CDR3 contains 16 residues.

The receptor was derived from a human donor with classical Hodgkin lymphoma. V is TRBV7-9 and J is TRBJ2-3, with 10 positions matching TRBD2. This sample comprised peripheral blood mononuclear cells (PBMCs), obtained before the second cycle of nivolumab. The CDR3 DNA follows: TGTGCCAGCAGCCCGCCGGGACTAGCGTTAACAGATACGCAGTATTTT. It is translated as CASSPPGLALTDTQYF.